The clone carrying this T cell receptor (beta chain) turned up a few times. The antigen is undetermined. RNA was extracted and reverse transcribed into cDNA as the sequencing template. This table comes from immunoSEQ multiplex PCR, and its TCRdb copy is limited to in-frame clones, with some not included. The sample lists 140,000 to 150,000 clones, 40% to 55% seen once, with approximately 1% in the top ten. This sample stems from a study of CD8+ T cells in alopecia areata. Study details: Treated patients received oral tofacitinib, 5 to 10 mg twice daily. Tofacitinib treatment spanned 6 to 18 months, with 6 months off drug afterward. General study findings and limits: Scalp data also include sequences from resident alphabeta T cells of normal skin. Sharing of TCRs across patients appeared less clear than in mice, possibly for HLA-related reasons.

V shed 0 bases and J shed 1 base, with 4 bases lying between them. This CDR3 spans 14 amino acids. CDR1 is SEHNR and CDR2 is FQNEAQ in the germline V gene (reference sequence). V is TRBV7-9 and J is TRBJ2-4; D uncertain. Sample: CD4+ T cells sorted from blood, taken at week 0. The source of this sequence is a human donor with alopecia areata. The chain's CDR3 is CASSLAGAKNIQYF. The DNA of the CDR3 is TGTGCCAGCAGCTTAGCAGGGGCCAAAAACATTCAGTACTTC.